One and the same sample provided the 30 T cell receptor beta chains below, sequenced in a study of T cells in localized non-small cell lung cancer. Measured with immunoSEQ multiplex PCR; TCRdb has only the in-frame clones, and not every one. Of 25,000 to 35,000 clones in the sample, roughly 78% were seen once. The source material was peripheral blood, sampled before any cancer treatment. These receptors were obtained from a male donor at least 60 years old with stage III squamous cell lung carcinoma.

The V gene is TRBV19, the J gene TRBJ2-5, with a possible D match to TRBD2 (5 bases). V was shortened by 6 bases and J by 0 bases, with 11 bases between the two germline ends. Germline CDR1 is LNHDA and CDR2 is SQIVND (reference sequence). The CDR3 is made up of 14 amino acids. In DNA form, the CDR3 reads TGTGCCAGTAGCGACGAGGGTTACCAAGAGACCCAGTACTTC. Translated: CASSDEGYQETQYF.

This clone showed up just once. The rearrangement joins TRBV7-2 to TRBJ2-2; the D is unclear. Germline V gene data show CDR1 as SGHTA and CDR2 as FQGNSA. CDR3 length: 14 residues. The V gene lost 1 base and the J gene lost 5 bases, with 8 bases spanning the gap. CDR3: CASSLVGATGELFF. CDR3 sequence (DNA): TGTGCCAGCAGCTTAGTAGGCGCTACCGGGGAGCTGTTTTTT.

The J gene is TRBJ2-2, the V gene TRBV2, with 11 bases matching TRBD1. Germline assignment: CDR1 SNHLY and CDR2 FYNNEI. The CDR3 loop spans 15 amino acids. V was clipped by 9 bases and J by 8 bases; unmatched bases: 11. The CDR3 nucleotides read TGTGCCAGTCTTAGGGACAGGGGGTTCGTGGGGGAGCTGTTTTTT. Translation gives CASLRDRGFVGELFF. The full variable domain, completed using reference TRBV2 and TRBJ2-2, is EPEVTQTPSHQVTQMGQEVILRCVPISNHLYFYWYRQILGQKVEFLVSFYNNEISEKSEIFDDQFSVERPDGSNFTLKIRSTKLEDSAMYFCASLRDRGFVGELFFGEGSRLTVL.

V gene TRBV5-4 combines with J gene TRBJ1-2; D is undetermined. CDR3 size: 12 residues. V was trimmed by 2 bases and J by 3 bases, leaving 5 bases between them. The germline gives CDR1 SGHNT, CDR2 YYREEE (reference sequence). DNA of the CDR3: TGTGCCAGCAGCTTTGGGGACTATGGCTACACCTTC. This sequence encodes CASSFGDYGYTF.

The chain employs TRBV25-1 and TRBJ1-2, with D possibly TRBD1 on 5 matching bases. The CDR3 is 13 residues long. The germline V and J ends were trimmed by 10 bases and 4 bases, with 16 bases remaining between them. Germline V gene sequence: CDR1 MGHDK, CDR2 SYGVNS. The CDR3 loop reads CATQPRGLYGYTF. CDR3 nucleotides: TGTGCCACCCAACCTCGGGGACTCTATGGCTACACCTTC.

V is TRBV11-3 and J is TRBJ2-1, with a tentative D call TRBD2 (7 bases). With 6 bases removed from V and 11 bases from J, the gap between germline ends came to 17 bases. Germline assignment: CDR1 SGHNT and CDR2 YENEEA. The CDR3 extends over 13 amino acids. The CDR3 DNA sequence: TGTGCCAGCAGTAACGGGGGGCGGAGGAAGCAGTTCTTC. Translating it yields CASSNGGRRKQFF.

This chain connects TRBV30 to TRBJ1-5; D gene ambiguous. Germline CDR1 GTSNPN, CDR2 SVGIG (reference sequence). This CDR3 has 16 residues. The V gene lost 0 bases and the J gene lost 3 bases, with 15 bases spanning the gap. This CDR3 reads CAWSVYKDDNNQPQHF. The CDR3 DNA follows: TGTGCCTGGAGTGTATATAAGGATGACAACAATCAGCCCCAGCATTTT.

This chain's CDR3 is CASRTEVGETQYF. The CDR3 DNA reads TGTGCCAGCCGCACCGAAGTCGGAGAGACCCAGTACTTC. V gene TRBV6-5 combines with J gene TRBJ2-5; D gene ambiguous. The V gene's germline CDR1 is MNHEY and CDR2 SVGAGI. Trimming left V 8 bases short and J 4 bases short, with 14 bases between. This CDR3 comprises 13 residues.

The rearrangement joins TRBV4-1 to TRBJ2-7, with D possibly TRBD1 on 6 matching bases. V lost 0 bases to trimming and J lost 3 bases, with 12 bases between them. Germline V gives CDR1 MGHRA, CDR2 YSYEKL. This CDR3 comprises 15 residues. The CDR3 nucleotides are TGCGCCAGCAGCCAAGATAAGGCAGGGGACTACGAGCAGTACTTC. As protein: CASSQDKAGDYEQYF.

This chain links TRBV5-4 with TRBJ2-7; the D is unclear. Germline CDR1 and CDR2: SGHNT and YYREEE (reference sequence). V was clipped by 0 bases and J by 2 bases, with 9 bases between them. CDR3 size: 14 residues. CDR3 DNA sequence: TGTGCCAGCAGCTTGGCGGGCCTTACCTACGAGCAGTACTTC. This sequence encodes CASSLAGLTYEQYF.

This chain connects TRBV9 to TRBJ2-1; D possibly corresponds to TRBD2 (6 bases). From germline, CDR1 is SGDLS and CDR2 YYNGEE. V was clipped by 2 bases and J by 3 bases, with 12 bases between them. The CDR3 consists of 15 residues. The CDR3 DNA reads as TGTGCCAGCAGCGTGGAGGGACTTAACTACAATGAGCAGTTCTTC. It encodes CASSVEGLNYNEQFF.

The chain couples TRBV5-6 to TRBJ2-3, with 7 bases identical to TRBD1. The CDR3 has 16 amino acids. Looked up from germline, CDR1 is SGHDT and CDR2 is YYEEEE. With 5 bases clipped from V and 5 bases from J, the junction kept 14 bases outside the gene matches. As DNA, the CDR3 is TGTGCCAGCAGTTACGGGACAGTGAGACCGATAGATACGCAGTATTTT. It yields the protein CASSYGTVRPIDTQYF.

The rearrangement uses TRBV5-4 and TRBJ2-1; 9 nucleotides align to TRBD2. The germline V gene has CDR1 SGHNT and CDR2 YYREEE (reference sequence). V shed 0 bases, J shed 12 bases, and the junction held 10 bases outside the gene matches. CDR3 length: 15 amino acids. The CDR3 is CASSLAGSGSRVQFF. The CDR3 DNA reads as TGTGCCAGCAGCTTGGCAGGTAGCGGGAGTCGCGTGCAGTTCTTC.

This chain connects TRBV7-6 to TRBJ2-2; 7 bases are shared with TRBD1. The junction had 9 bases not matched to a gene; V was cut back by 1 base and J by 4 bases. Germline values: CDR1 SGHVS, CDR2 FNYEAQ. There are 17 residues in the CDR3. CDR3 sequence: CASSLEATGLLTGELFF. As DNA, the CDR3 is TGTGCCAGCAGCTTAGAAGCGACAGGGTTGCTCACCGGGGAGCTGTTTTTT.

V gene TRBV11-2 combines with J gene TRBJ2-1; 9 nucleotides line up with TRBD2. Per germline, CDR1 SGHAT and CDR2 FQNNGV. The CDR3 is 14 amino acids. The V segment lost 3 bases and the J segment 6 bases; nucleotides outside the gene matches: 3. For the CDR3, the DNA is TGTGCCAGCAGCTTCGGCGGGGGGGCCAATGAGCAGTTCTTC. The encoded protein is CASSFGGGANEQFF.

This sequence joins TRBV18 and TRBJ2-1, with 12 positions matching TRBD1. The ends lost 5 bases at V and 3 bases at J; junction bases unmatched: 11. The germline gives CDR1 KGHSH, CDR2 LQKENI. This CDR3 comprises 18 residues. The CDR3, as DNA: TGTGCCAGCTCAAAACCGGGACAGGGGGCAGGAGGCTACAATGAGCAGTTCTTC. It encodes CASSKPGQGAGGYNEQFF.

This rearrangement joins TRBV13 to TRBJ2-5; no clear D gene. The V gene's germline CDR1 is PRHDT and CDR2 FYEKMQ (reference sequence). The V gene lost 3 bases and the J gene lost 5 bases, with 13 bases spanning the gap. The CDR3 contains 14 residues. The chain's CDR3 is CASSFSAVKETQYF. The CDR3 DNA reads TGTGCCAGCAGCTTTTCCGCGGTAAAGGAGACCCAGTACTTC. Together with reference TRBV13 and TRBJ2-5, the CDR3 gives the full variable domain: AAGVIQSPRHLIKEKRETATLKCYPIPRHDTVYWYQQGPGQDPQFLISFYEKMQSDKGSIPDRFSAQQFSDYHSELNMSSLELGDSALYFCASSFSAVKETQYFGPGTRLLVL.

Regarding this clone: This specimen includes other DNA sequences encoding the same CDR3. This chain uses TRBV7-9 with TRBJ2-7; tentatively, D is TRBD2 (5 bases). The CDR3 is 14 amino acids. Germline assignment: CDR1 SEHNR and CDR2 FQNEAQ (reference sequence). Between the trimmed V and J ends, which lost 1 base and 0 bases, there was a span of 7 bases. CDR3 DNA sequence: TGTGCCAGCAGCTTAGTGGGGAGCTCCTACGAGCAGTACTTC. It specifies CASSLVGSSYEQYF. Full variable domain (missing parts from reference TRBV7-9 and TRBJ2-7): DTGVSQNPRHKITKRGQNVTFRCDPISEHNRLYWYRQTLGQGPEFLTYFQNEAQLEKSRLLSDRFSAERPKGSFSTLEIQRTEQGDSAMYLCASSLVGSSYEQYFGPGTRLTVT.

This clone came up a few times. The V gene is TRBV7-9, the J gene TRBJ2-3; TRBD1 agrees at 8 bases. The CDR3 extends over 13 amino acids. J was trimmed by 4 bases and V by 5 bases; bases with no gene match: 2. Germline loops: CDR1 SEHNR, CDR2 FQNEAQ (reference sequence). CDR3 amino acids: CASSTRGPDTQYF. The CDR3 DNA sequence: TGTGCCAGCAGCACCAGGGGGCCAGATACGCAGTATTTT.

V is TRBV5-1 and J is TRBJ2-6; 9 bases line up with TRBD1. The V gene's germline CDR1 is SGHRS and CDR2 YFSETQ. The V segment lost 4 bases and the J segment 2 bases; nucleotides outside the gene matches: 7. CDR3 length equals 17 residues. DNA of the CDR3: TGCGCCAGCAGCGTACAGGGGGCTCTTACTGGGGCCAACGTCCTGACTTTC. This sequence encodes CASSVQGALTGANVLTF.

This rearrangement joins TRBV27 to TRBJ2-7, with D perhaps given as TRBD1 or TRBD2 (7 bases each). The germline V gene has CDR1 MNHEY and CDR2 SMNVEV (reference sequence). Trimming removed 6 bases at V and 4 bases at J, with 19 bases between. The CDR3 is 15 amino acids. In DNA form, the CDR3 reads TGTGCCAGCAGAAAGAAGCGGGACAGTTTATACGAGCAGTACTTC. As protein: CASRKKRDSLYEQYF.

The chain combines TRBV6-1 with TRBJ2-5; 8 bases agree with TRBD1. The CDR3 is 15 amino acids. The germline gives CDR1 MNHNS, CDR2 SASEGT. The V gene end was trimmed by 10 bases and the J gene end by 5 bases; junction bases not matched to a gene: 15. The CDR3 coding sequence is TGTGCCACCCTTAAGGCCCAGGGGGCTCGTGAGACCCAGTACTTC. The encoded protein is CATLKAQGARETQYF.

Regarding this clone: The junction departs from the called germline gene at one end, perhaps through a read error. V usage is TRBV6-1 and J usage is TRBJ1-5, with 8 bases aligning to TRBD1. In germline, CDR1 is MNHNS, CDR2 SASEGT. The CDR3 is 17 amino acids. The CDR3, as DNA: TGTGCCAGCAGTGGAAGCCTTAGACAGGGGCAGAATCGGCCCCAGCATTTT. This encodes CASSGSLRQGQNRPQHF.

V gene TRBV10-3 combines with J gene TRBJ2-1; 9 nucleotides line up with TRBD2. The CDR3 consists of 13 residues. The germline V gene encodes CDR1 ENHRY and CDR2 SYGVKD. Unmatched junction bases numbered 4, after V lost 8 bases and J lost 5 bases. CDR3 sequence: CAISSSGDNEQFF. The CDR3 nucleotides are TGTGCCATCTCGTCTAGCGGGGACAATGAGCAGTTCTTC.

This sequence joins TRBV7-2 and TRBJ1-1; 9 bases are shared with TRBD1. CDR3 length: 15 amino acids. Germline CDR1 SGHTA, CDR2 FQGNSA. Losses at the gene ends were 4 bases for V and 5 bases for J; bases not matched to a gene: 8. In nucleotides, the CDR3 is TGTGCCAGCAGCTCCGGACAGGGGTTATGGACTGAAGCTTTCTTT. It codes for CASSSGQGLWTEAFF.

There are a few counts of this clone. V is TRBV5-4 and J is TRBJ2-5, with D unclear. The V end was cut by 2 bases, the J end by 1 base, with 21 bases between. The CDR3 totals 18 residues. CDR1 and CDR2 (germline): SGHNT, YYREEE (reference sequence). CDR3 nucleotides: TGTGCCAGCAGCTTACTGTTGAGATCTGGCAGGCCCCAAGAGACCCAGTACTTC. Translating gives CASSLLLRSGRPQETQYF.

The V call is TRBV5-1, the J call TRBJ2-7; D uncertain. This CDR3 comprises 11 residues. CDR1 and CDR2 from the germline V gene are SGHRS and YFSETQ. The V and J ends lost 4 bases and 3 bases respectively, with 5 bases between them. The CDR3, as DNA: TGCGCCAGCAGCCTCGACTACGAGCAGTACTTC. This gives the protein CASSLDYEQYF.

V and J are TRBV7-8 and TRBJ2-3; 8 bases align to TRBD1. The CDR3 runs to 15 residues. Germline assignment: CDR1 SGHVS and CDR2 FQNEAQ. After removal of 5 bases from V and 2 bases from J, the junction contained 6 bases not matched to a gene. The CDR3 sequence is CASSIRDRNTDTQYF. Here the CDR3 DNA reads TGTGCCAGCAGCATCCGGGACAGGAACACAGATACGCAGTATTTT.

This chain links TRBV7-2 with TRBJ2-2; D is unclear. CDR1 and CDR2 from the germline V gene are SGHTA and FQGNSA. The germline V and J ends were trimmed by 4 bases and 4 bases, with 7 bases remaining between them. The CDR3 runs to 13 residues. CDR3 DNA: TGTGCCAGCAGCTCCAGCCCCACCGGGGAGCTGTTTTTT. Translating it yields CASSSSPTGELFF.

V and J are TRBV7-2 and TRBJ2-7, with D possibly called TRBD1 or TRBD2 (6 bases each). Trimming stripped 1 base from V and 4 bases from J, with 17 bases between. The CDR3 has 16 amino acids. The germline gives CDR1 SGHTA, CDR2 FQGNSA. CDR3 sequence (DNA): TGTGCCAGCAGCTTAGGGCCGGGGGCCAAGTTTTACGAGCAGTACTTC. This codes for CASSLGPGAKFYEQYF.